These 17 T cell receptor beta chains share one sample of origin, sequenced in a study of patients and donors after allogeneic stem cell transplantation. TCRdb analysed the RT-PCR reads with MiXCR anew, one entry per CDR3 protein. The sample consists of about 200,000 distinct CDR3 sequences, 35% to 45% of them appearing once. The sample comprised blood, either unsorted or a sorted T cell fraction (not recorded which). The receptors were gathered from a human donor who was either an allogeneic HSCT recipient or a stem cell or donor lymphocyte infusion donor (not recorded which). It is not recorded whose cells these are; they may come from a transplant donor.

There are a few counts of this clonotype. This chain connects TRBV18 to TRBJ1-5, with 9 bases that match TRBD1. V was clipped by 5 bases and J by 1 base; unmatched bases: 3. This CDR3 has 15 amino acids. CDR1 and CDR2 (germline): KGHSH, LQKENI. In nucleotides, the CDR3 is TGTGCCAGCTCAGGGGACAGGGTGAGCAATCAGCCCCAGCATTTT. Encoded protein: CASSGDRVSNQPQHF.

This clonotype was picked up a small number of times. V usage is TRBV16 and J usage is TRBJ2-1; tentative D call: TRBD2 (5 bases). The CDR3 has 12 amino acids. Germline CDR1 and CDR2: KGHSY and FQNENV. The V gene lost 4 bases and the J gene lost 8 bases, with 9 bases spanning the gap. Written as DNA, the CDR3 is TGTGCCAGCAGCCGGCCCGGGGATGAGCAGTTCTTC. It encodes CASSRPGDEQFF.

This clonotype was detected only a few times. The rearrangement uses TRBV19 and TRBJ1-4; the match to TRBD1 covers 8 bases. The CDR3 covers 14 residues. After removal of 7 bases from V and 7 bases from J, the junction contained 8 bases not matched to a gene. The V gene's germline CDR1 is LNHDA and CDR2 SQIVND (reference sequence). In nucleotides, the CDR3 is TGTGCCAGTAAAGTCGACAGGGGCGGTGAAAAACTGTTTTTT. It translates to CASKVDRGGEKLFF. Full variable domain (outside the CDR3, taken from reference TRBV19 and TRBJ1-4): DGGITQSPKYLFRKEGQNVTLSCEQNLNHDAMYWYRQDPGQGLRLIYYSQIVNDFQKGDIAEGYSVSREKKESFPLTVTSAQKNPTAFYLCASKVDRGGEKLFFGSGTQLSVL.

The chain recombines TRBV20-1 with TRBJ1-1, with D perhaps TRBD1 (6 bases). This CDR3 has 12 amino acids. The V and J ends lost 3 bases and 7 bases respectively, with 12 bases between them. CDR1 is DFQATT, CDR2 SNEGSKA, per germline (reference sequence). CDR3 in DNA: TGCAGTGCTAGTTCAGGGGCCAATGAAGCTTTCTTT. It codes for CSASSGANEAFF.

This sequence joins TRBV28 and TRBJ1-1; D is perhaps TRBD1 (6 bases). The germline V and J ends were trimmed by 3 bases and 0 bases, with 14 bases remaining between them. The V gene's germline CDR1 is MDHEN and CDR2 SYDVKM. The CDR3 length is 16 residues. CDR3 nucleotides: TGTGCCAGCAGTTTTGGGGGGGCGCCTATGAACACTGAAGCTTTCTTT. This translates into CASSFGGAPMNTEAFF.

The sample holds many counts of this clonotype. The chain is built from TRBV12-3 or TRBV12-4 and TRBJ1-1; weak D call: TRBD1 (6 bases). V was shortened by 3 bases and J by 4 bases, with 18 bases between the two germline ends. The CDR3 extends over 16 amino acids. The CDR3 is CASSLVRTAGRTEAFF. CDR3 bases: TGTGCCAGCAGTTTGGTACGGACAGCGGGGCGCACTGAAGCTTTCTTT.

The genes are TRBV12-3 or TRBV12-4 and TRBJ2-4, with TRBD1 identical over 7 bases. Losses at the gene ends were 4 bases for V and 2 bases for J; bases not matched to a gene: 8. This CDR3 is 16 amino acids long. CDR3 DNA sequence: TGTGCCAGCAGTTCTTGGGACAGTTGGTCCAAAAACATTCAGTACTTC. Amino acid sequence: CASSSWDSWSKNIQYF.

The gene calls are TRBV5-1 and TRBJ2-1; tentative D call: TRBD2 (6 bases). There are 14 residues in the CDR3. Trimming took off 0 bases at V and 6 bases at J, with 10 bases between the two ends. The V gene's germline CDR1 is SGHRS and CDR2 YFSETQ. CDR3 sequence (DNA): TGCGCCAGCAGCTTGGGGGACTCCCCCAATGAGCAGTTCTTC. This encodes CASSLGDSPNEQFF. Full variable domain (outside the CDR3, taken from reference TRBV5-1 and TRBJ2-1): KAGVTQTPRYLIKTRGQQVTLSCSPISGHRSVSWYQQTPGQGLQFLFEYFSETQRNKGNFPGRFSGRQFSNSRSEMNVSTLELGDSALYLCASSLGDSPNEQFFGPGTRLTVL.

Note on this clonotype: One junction end disagrees with the germline gene, perhaps due to a read error. Written as DNA, the CDR3 is TGTGCCGGCTCACCGGCAGGGGAAGAGACCCAGTACTTC. It codes for CAGSPAGEETQYF. V gene TRBV18 combines with J gene TRBJ2-5; D may be TRBD1 (6 bases). This CDR3 has 13 residues. Germline V lookup: CDR1 KGHSH, CDR2 LQKENI.

The chain joins TRBV6-5 to TRBJ1-2; 7 positions match TRBD1. The trim removed 1 base at V and 1 base at J, leaving 6 bases unmatched. This CDR3 is 16 amino acids long. The germline CDR1 and CDR2 sequences are MNHEY and SVGAGI. In DNA form, the CDR3 reads TGTGCCAGCAGTTACTTAAGACAGGGACTTAACTATGGCTACACCTTC. This codes for CASSYLRQGLNYGYTF.

The chain is built from TRBV18 and TRBJ2-7; possible D gene TRBD2, 6 bases. Germline V lookup: CDR1 KGHSH, CDR2 LQKENI. Trimming shortened V by 3 bases and J by 4 bases, and 10 bases separated the two germline ends. CDR3 size: 13 residues. This CDR3 reads CASSPIGGYEQYF. The CDR3 nucleotides read TGTGCCAGCTCACCTATAGGAGGGTACGAGCAGTACTTC.

V and J are TRBV20-1 and TRBJ2-1; 10 positions agree with TRBD2. This CDR3 comprises 17 residues. The V and J ends lost 5 bases and 7 bases, in that order; junction bases with no gene match: 17. CDR1 and CDR2 from the germline V gene are DFQATT and SNEGSKA (reference sequence). The CDR3 loop reads CSAPPRTSGPRGNEQFF. CDR3 nucleotide sequence: TGCAGTGCTCCTCCCCGGACTAGCGGCCCGAGGGGGAATGAGCAGTTCTTC.

This clonotype occurred a few times. This rearrangement joins TRBV20-1 to TRBJ2-7, with 11 bases lining up with TRBD1. Germline V gene lookup returns CDR1 DFQATT and CDR2 SNEGSKA (reference sequence). The CDR3 runs 13 residues. Unmatched junction bases numbered 0, after V lost 3 bases and J lost 2 bases. CDR3 sequence reads: CSARDRGPYEQYF. DNA of the CDR3: TGCAGTGCTAGGGACAGGGGGCCCTACGAGCAGTACTTC.

In this sample, this clonotype turned up a few times. CDR3 in amino acids: CSVEGLEAFF. CDR3 sequence (DNA): TGCAGCGTTGAGGGACTTGAAGCTTTCTTT. The chain uses TRBV29-1 and TRBJ1-1; D may be TRBD1 (5 bases). CDR1 is SQVTM, CDR2 ANQGSEA, per germline. Trimming cost V 3 bases and J 7 bases, with 6 bases left between them. This CDR3 has 10 amino acids.

CDR3 in amino acids: CSVPPSGDWNEQFF. Here the CDR3 DNA reads TGCAGCGTCCCCCCTAGCGGGGATTGGAATGAGCAGTTCTTC. V gene TRBV29-1 combines with J gene TRBJ2-1; 9 bases are a match to TRBD2. V lost 6 bases, J lost 7 bases, and 10 bases stayed unmatched. The CDR3 sequence is 14 residues long. Per germline, CDR1 SQVTM and CDR2 ANQGSEA.

The chain joins TRBV20-1 to TRBJ2-3; D is possibly TRBD2 (6 bases). CDR1 DFQATT and CDR2 SNEGSKA come from the germline V gene (reference sequence). Trimming removed 0 bases from V and 0 bases from J, with 13 bases in between. The CDR3 totals 16 residues. CDR3 loop: CSARDWTGVSTDTQYF. The CDR3 bases are TGCAGTGCTAGAGATTGGACGGGGGTGAGCACAGATACGCAGTATTTT.

This chain uses TRBV5-1 with TRBJ1-1, with TRBD1 matching 8 bases. CDR1 is SGHRS, CDR2 YFSETQ, per germline. The CDR3 totals 12 residues. The trim removed 1 base at V and 12 bases at J, leaving 5 bases unmatched. CDR3 amino acids: CASSLQQGGTFF. In DNA form, the CDR3 reads TGCGCCAGCAGCTTGCAACAGGGGGGAACTTTCTTT.